This T cell receptor beta chain was retrieved from a study of beta chain features in type 1 diabetes. Reverse transcribing all isolated RNA meant expressed TCRB transcripts were sequenced. Repertoires were generated with immunoSEQ multiplex PCR, while TCRdb's copy carries only in-frame clones and drops some. This sample carries some 660,000 clones, around 15% of them seen once, and the ten largest clones take 0.035% to 0.045%. General study points: More deletions and fewer insertions at VDJ junctions were found in patients with type 1 diabetes. Type 1 diabetes patients had TCRB CDR3s that were shorter (moderately but significantly so) in all four CD4+ subsets. Within patients, naive, central memory and Treg TCRB repertoires seemed more similar than within healthy donors.

This clone was found a few times. What it binds is unknown. The sequence derives from a man between 18 and 29 years old with type 1 diabetes. Sequenced sample: naive CD4+ T cells from blood.

CDR3 sequence: CASSLSAKRGPTDTQYF. CDR3 nucleotide sequence: TGTGCCAGCAGCTTGAGTGCCAAGCGGGGCCCCACAGATACGCAGTATTTT. The genes are TRBV5-4 and TRBJ2-3; 7 bases line up with TRBD2. Trimming at V came to 1 base and at J to 2 bases, leaving 10 bases not matched to a gene. This CDR3 is 17 amino acids long. From germline, CDR1 is SGHNT and CDR2 YYREEE (reference sequence).